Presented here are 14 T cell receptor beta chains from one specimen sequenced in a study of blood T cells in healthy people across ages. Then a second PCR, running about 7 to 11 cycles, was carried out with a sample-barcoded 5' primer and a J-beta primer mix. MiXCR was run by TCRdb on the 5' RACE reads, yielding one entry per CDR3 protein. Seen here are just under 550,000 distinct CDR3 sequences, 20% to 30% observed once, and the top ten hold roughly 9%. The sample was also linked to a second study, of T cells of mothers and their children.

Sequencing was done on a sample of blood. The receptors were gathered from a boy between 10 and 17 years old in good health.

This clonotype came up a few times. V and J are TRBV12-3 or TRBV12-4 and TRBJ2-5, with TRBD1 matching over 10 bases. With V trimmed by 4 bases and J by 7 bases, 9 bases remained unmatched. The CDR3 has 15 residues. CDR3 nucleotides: TGTGCCAGCAGTTCACCCGACAGGGGGCTTTTGACCCAGTACTTC. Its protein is CASSSPDRGLLTQYF.

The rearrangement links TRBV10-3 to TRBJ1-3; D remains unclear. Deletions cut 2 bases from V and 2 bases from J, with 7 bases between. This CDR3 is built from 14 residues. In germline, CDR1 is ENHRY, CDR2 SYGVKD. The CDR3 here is CAISEGVAGNTIYF. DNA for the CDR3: TGTGCCATCAGTGAGGGAGTAGCTGGAAACACCATATATTTT.

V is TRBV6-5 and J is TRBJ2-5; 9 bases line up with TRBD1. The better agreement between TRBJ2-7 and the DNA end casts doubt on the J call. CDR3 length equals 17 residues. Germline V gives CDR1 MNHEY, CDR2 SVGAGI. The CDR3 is CASSYSIVGDRVHEQYF. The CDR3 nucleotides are TGTGCCAGCAGTTACTCGATAGTCGGGGACAGGGTCCACGAGCAGTACTTC.

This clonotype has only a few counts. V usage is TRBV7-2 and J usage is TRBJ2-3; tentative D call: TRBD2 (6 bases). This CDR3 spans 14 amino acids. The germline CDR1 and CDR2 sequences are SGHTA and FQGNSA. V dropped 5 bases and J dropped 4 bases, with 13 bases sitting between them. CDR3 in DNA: TGTGCCAGCAGCCGCTTGACGGGGGCAGATACGCAGTATTTT. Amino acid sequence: CASSRLTGADTQYF.

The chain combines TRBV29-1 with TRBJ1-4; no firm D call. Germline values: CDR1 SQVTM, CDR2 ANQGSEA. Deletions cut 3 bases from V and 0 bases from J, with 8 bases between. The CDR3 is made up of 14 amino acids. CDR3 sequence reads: CSVEDGTTNEKLFF. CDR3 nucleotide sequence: TGCAGCGTTGAGGACGGAACAACTAATGAAAAACTGTTTTTT.

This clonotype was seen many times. The CDR3 protein is CASSLGLHDGEAFF. In DNA, the CDR3 is TGCGCCAGCAGCTTGGGACTGCACGACGGTGAAGCTTTCTTT. This chain uses TRBV5-1 with TRBJ1-1; D is unresolved. The CDR3 runs to 14 residues. Trimming stripped 0 bases from V and 7 bases from J, with 13 bases between. Germline CDR1 reads SGHRS; CDR2 reads YFSETQ.

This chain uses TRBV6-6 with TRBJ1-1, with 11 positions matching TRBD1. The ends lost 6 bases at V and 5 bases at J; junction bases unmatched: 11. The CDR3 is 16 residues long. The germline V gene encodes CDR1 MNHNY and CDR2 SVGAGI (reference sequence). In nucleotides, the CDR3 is TGTGCCAGCAGATGGACAGGGGGCGGCGGGGGTACTGAAGCTTTCTTT. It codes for CASRWTGGGGGTEAFF.

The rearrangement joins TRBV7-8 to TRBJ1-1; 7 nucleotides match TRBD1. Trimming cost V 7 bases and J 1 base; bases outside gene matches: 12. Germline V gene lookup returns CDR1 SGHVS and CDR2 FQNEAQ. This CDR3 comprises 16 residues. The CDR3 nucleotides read TGTGCCAGCAACAACGGGGGACAGAGGAAGAACACTGAAGCTTTCTTT. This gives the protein CASNNGGQRKNTEAFF.

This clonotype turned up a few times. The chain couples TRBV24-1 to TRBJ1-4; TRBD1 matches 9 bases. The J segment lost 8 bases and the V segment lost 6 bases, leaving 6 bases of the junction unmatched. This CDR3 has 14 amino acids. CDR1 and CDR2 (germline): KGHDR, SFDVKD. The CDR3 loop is CATSPTGGEEKLFF. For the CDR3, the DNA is TGTGCCACCAGTCCGACAGGGGGGGAAGAAAAACTGTTTTTT.

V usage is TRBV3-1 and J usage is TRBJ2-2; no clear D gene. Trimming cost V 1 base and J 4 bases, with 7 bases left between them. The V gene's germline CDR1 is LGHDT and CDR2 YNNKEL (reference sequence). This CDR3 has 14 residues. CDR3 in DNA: TGTGCCAGCAGCCAAGGACTCGGCACCGGGGAGCTGTTTTTT. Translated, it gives CASSQGLGTGELFF.

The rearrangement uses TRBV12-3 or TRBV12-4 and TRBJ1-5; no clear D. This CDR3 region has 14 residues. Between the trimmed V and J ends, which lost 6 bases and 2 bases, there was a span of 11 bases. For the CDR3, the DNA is TGTGCCAGCAGGCCTGGGGAGGGCAATCAGCCCCAGCATTTT. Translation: CASRPGEGNQPQHF.

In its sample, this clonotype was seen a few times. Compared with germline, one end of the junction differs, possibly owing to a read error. The CDR3 DNA sequence: TGTGCCAGCAGCCGACTAGCGACAGATACGCAGTGTTTT. Translating gives CASSRLATDTQCF. This chain joins TRBV7-3 and TRBJ2-3; 8 bases line up with TRBD2. This CDR3 is built from 13 residues. Germline loops: CDR1 SGHTA, CDR2 FQGTGA.

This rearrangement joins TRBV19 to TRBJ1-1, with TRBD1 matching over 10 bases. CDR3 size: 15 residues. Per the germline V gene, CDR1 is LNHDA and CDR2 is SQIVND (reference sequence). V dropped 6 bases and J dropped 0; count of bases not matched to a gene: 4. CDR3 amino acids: CASSDRGLMNTEAFF. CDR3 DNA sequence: TGTGCCAGTAGCGACAGGGGGCTAATGAACACTGAAGCTTTCTTT.

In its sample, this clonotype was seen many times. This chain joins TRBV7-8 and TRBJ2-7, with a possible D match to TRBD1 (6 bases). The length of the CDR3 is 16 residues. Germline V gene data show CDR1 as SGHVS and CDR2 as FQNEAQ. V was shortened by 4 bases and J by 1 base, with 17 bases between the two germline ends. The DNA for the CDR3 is TGTGCCAGCAGCTCAAAGAGGGGGACAAAATCCTACGAGCAGTACTTC. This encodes CASSSKRGTKSYEQYF.